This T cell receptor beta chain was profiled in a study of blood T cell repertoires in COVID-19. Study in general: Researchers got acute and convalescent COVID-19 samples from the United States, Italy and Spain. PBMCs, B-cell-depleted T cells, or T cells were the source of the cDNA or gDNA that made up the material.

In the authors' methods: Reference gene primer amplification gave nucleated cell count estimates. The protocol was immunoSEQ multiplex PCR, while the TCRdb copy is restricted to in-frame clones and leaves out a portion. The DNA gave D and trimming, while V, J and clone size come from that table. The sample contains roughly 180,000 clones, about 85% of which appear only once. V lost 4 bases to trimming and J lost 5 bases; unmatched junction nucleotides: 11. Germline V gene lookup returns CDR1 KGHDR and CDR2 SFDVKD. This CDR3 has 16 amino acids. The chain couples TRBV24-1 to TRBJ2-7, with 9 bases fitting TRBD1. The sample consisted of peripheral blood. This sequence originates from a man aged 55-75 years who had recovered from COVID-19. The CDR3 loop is CATSESGTGKSHEQYF. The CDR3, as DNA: TGTGCCACCAGTGAGTCCGGGACAGGGAAGTCCCACGAGCAGTACTTC.